This TCR beta chain is drawn from a study of regulatory T cells in long-lasting Graves disease. As for time point: persistent/refractory GD, antithyroid drugs over 5 years with positive TRAb. There was RNA extracted from PBMCs, and the TCR library was made from it. CDR3 regions were amplified by Arm-PCR using iRepertoire HTBI primers to build TCR beta libraries. TCRdb re-called the multiplex PCR reads through MiXCR, storing one row per CDR3 protein. The sample gives 300,000 to 350,000 distinct CDR3 sequences, roughly 21% of which show up once; around 30% is in the top ten. Looked up from germline, CDR1 is SGDLS and CDR2 is YYNGEE. There are 18 residues in the CDR3. V was trimmed by 3 bases and J by 6 bases, leaving 27 bases between them. This clonotype was counted at least ten times.

This sequence originates from a female donor with Graves disease. This chain connects TRBV9 to TRBJ1-1; D ambiguous. Sequenced here: peripheral blood mononuclear cells (PBMCs), sampled when the disease was refractory, from a patient treated with antithyroid drugs. CDR3 protein: CASSAGVRGSSYSPEAFF. The CDR3 DNA is TGTGCCAGCAGCGCCGGGGTGCGAGGGTCGAGCTATTCCCCTGAAGCTTTCTTT.